This T cell receptor (beta chain) was obtained from a study of technical replicates of blood from a few donors. The protocol was immunoSEQ multiplex PCR, while the TCRdb copy is restricted to in-frame clones and leaves out a portion. Here the sample spans approximately 70,000 clones, approximately 93% being singletons. Germline lookup yields CDR1 SEHNR and CDR2 FQNEAQ (reference sequence). There are 16 residues in the CDR3. Losses at the gene ends were 5 bases for V and 2 bases for J; bases not matched to a gene: 6. This TCR was recovered from a human donor in good health. Some clones in this sample may be carry-over from other donors' samples. The sequenced sample consisted of PBMCs. This chain connects TRBV7-9 to TRBJ2-1, with 10 bases aligning to TRBD1. The CDR3 DNA follows: TGTGCCAGCAGCCCATCCGGACAGGGGGCCTACAATGAGCAGTTCTTC. Protein product: CASSPSGQGAYNEQFF.